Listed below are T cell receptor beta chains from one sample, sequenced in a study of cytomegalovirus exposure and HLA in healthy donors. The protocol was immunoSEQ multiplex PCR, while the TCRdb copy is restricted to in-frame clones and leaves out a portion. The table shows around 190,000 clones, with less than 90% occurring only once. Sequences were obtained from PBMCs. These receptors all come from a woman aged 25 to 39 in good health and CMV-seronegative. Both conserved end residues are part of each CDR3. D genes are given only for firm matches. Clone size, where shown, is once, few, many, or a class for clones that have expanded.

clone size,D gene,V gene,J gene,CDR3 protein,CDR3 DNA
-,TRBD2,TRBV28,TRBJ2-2,CASSNAGGFGELFF,TGTGCCAGCAGTAACGCGGGGGGGTTTGGGGAGCTGTTTTTT
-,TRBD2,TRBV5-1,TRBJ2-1,CASSLDAGGLNEQFF,TGCGCCAGCAGCTTGGATGCGGGAGGGTTGAATGAGCAGTTCTTC
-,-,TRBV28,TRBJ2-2,CASSLWAGMTGELFF,TGTGCCAGCAGTTTATGGGCAGGGATGACCGGGGAGCTGTTTTTT
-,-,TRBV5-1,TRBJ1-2,CASSATVTGGGVYTF,TGCGCCAGCAGCGCCACGGTTACGGGAGGCGGCGTCTACACCTTC
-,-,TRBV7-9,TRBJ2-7,CASKGEGGYEQYF,TGTGCCTCTAAGGGTGAGGGTGGCTACGAGCAGTACTTC
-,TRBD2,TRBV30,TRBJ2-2,CAWSDAGGSNTGELFF,TGTGCCTGGAGTGATGCGGGGGGGTCGAACACCGGGGAGCTGTTTTTT
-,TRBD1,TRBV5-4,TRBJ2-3,CASRQGGSRTDTQYF,TGTGCCAGCAGACAGGGGGGAAGTCGGACAGATACGCAGTATTTT
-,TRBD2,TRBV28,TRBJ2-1,CASSLGGGSSYNEQFF,TGTGCCAGCAGTTTGGGGGGGGGAAGCTCCTACAATGAGCAGTTCTTC
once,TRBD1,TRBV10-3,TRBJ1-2,CAITSRDRDVYTF,TGTGCCATCACCTCTCGGGACAGGGATGTCTACACCTTC
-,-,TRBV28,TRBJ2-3,CAVVSGFHTDTQYF,TGTGCCGTTGTTAGCGGCTTCCACACAGATACGCAGTATTTT
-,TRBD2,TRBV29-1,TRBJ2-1,CSENLAGALSYNEQFF,TGCAGCGAAAATCTAGCGGGGGCCCTATCATACAATGAGCAGTTCTTC
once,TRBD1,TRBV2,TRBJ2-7,CASRDRGPRTYEQYF,TGTGCCAGCAGGGACAGGGGGCCGAGGACCTACGAGCAGTACTTC
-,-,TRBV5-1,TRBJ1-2,CASSLGTDYGYTF,TGCGCCAGCAGCTTGGGGACAGACTATGGCTACACCTTC
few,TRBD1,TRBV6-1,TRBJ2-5,CASNRGEETQYF,TGTGCCAGCAACAGGGGAGAAGAGACCCAGTACTTC
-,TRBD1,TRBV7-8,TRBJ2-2,CASSVPGGNTGELFF,TGTGCCAGCAGCGTTCCAGGGGGCAACACCGGGGAGCTGTTTTTT
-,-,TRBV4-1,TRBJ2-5,CASSQDPLGGAETQYF,TGCGCCAGCAGCCAAGATCCCTTGGGGGGAGCAGAGACCCAGTACTTC
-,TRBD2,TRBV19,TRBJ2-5,CASSTGLAGAQETQYF,TGTGCCAGTAGTACCGGACTAGCGGGGGCTCAAGAGACCCAGTACTTC
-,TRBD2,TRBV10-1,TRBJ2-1,CASSGGGPGTSGVGSYNEQFF,TGCGCCAGCAGTGGGGGGGGGCCCGGGACTAGCGGGGTAGGAAGCTACAATGAGCAGTTCTTC
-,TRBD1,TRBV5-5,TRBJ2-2,CASSFGQGTNTGELFF,TGTGCCAGCAGCTTTGGACAGGGGACGAACACCGGGGAGCTGTTTTTT
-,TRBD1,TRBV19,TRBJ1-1,CATGDRGLLTEAFF,TGTGCCACCGGAGACAGGGGGCTTCTCACTGAAGCTTTCTTT
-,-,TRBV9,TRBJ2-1,CASSVVQSGEQFF,TGTGCCAGCAGCGTAGTCCAAAGTGGCGAGCAGTTCTTC
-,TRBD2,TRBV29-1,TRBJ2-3,CSVEENGGDTQYF,TGCAGCGTTGAAGAAAACGGGGGGGATACGCAGTATTTT
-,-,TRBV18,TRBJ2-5,CASSPLDAGETQYF,TGTGCCAGCTCACCACTCGACGCGGGAGAGACCCAGTACTTC